The 30 T cell receptor beta chains listed next were all sequenced from one sample in a study of T-cell memory formation after mild COVID-19. TCRdb re-analysed the 5' RACE reads in MiXCR, keeping a single row per CDR3 protein. In the table there are roughly 42,000 distinct CDR3 sequences, 7.3% of which are singletons. The sample comprised PBMCs or a T cell subset sorted from them (not recorded which). These receptors were collected from a man aged 18-30 years who had mild COVID-19 (a few samples of this study predate the infection). Cell type and time point are not known.

In this sample, this clonotype turned up a few times. The chain is built from TRBV6-5 and TRBJ1-4, with D uncertain. CDR3 size: 16 residues. Germline V lookup: CDR1 MNHEY, CDR2 SVGAGI. V gave up 0 bases and J gave up 5 bases, with 13 bases separating them. The CDR3 loop is CASSYSIRSLNEKLFF. Here the CDR3 DNA reads TGTGCCAGCAGTTACTCGATTCGCAGTTTGAATGAAAAACTGTTTTTT.

This clonotype showed up many times. J is TRBJ2-3 and V is TRBV7-2; 9 bases match TRBD2. CDR3 length equals 18 residues. The junction had 14 bases not matched to a gene; V was cut back by 5 bases and J by 2 bases. Germline-derived CDR1 and CDR2 are SGHTA and FQGNSA. This chain's CDR3 is CASSALAGANIDTDTQYF. The CDR3 coding sequence is TGTGCCAGCAGCGCCTTAGCGGGGGCAAATATAGACACAGATACGCAGTATTTT.

In its sample, this clonotype was seen a few times. The chain is built from TRBV4-3 and TRBJ1-2; D unclear. The V end lost 4 bases, the J end lost 1 base, and 13 bases lay between the germline ends. CDR1 is LGHNA and CDR2 is YSLEER in the germline V gene. The CDR3 extends over 15 amino acids. The CDR3 region has the DNA TGCGCCAGCAGCCTCAACCCGCGGGATAACTATGGCTACACCTTC. Translated, it gives CASSLNPRDNYGYTF.

The V gene is TRBV18, the J gene TRBJ2-3; 7 positions agree with TRBD2. There are 13 residues in the CDR3. With 2 bases clipped from V and 7 bases from J, the junction kept 3 bases outside the gene matches. The V gene's germline CDR1 is KGHSH and CDR2 LQKENI. The CDR3 loop reads CASSPGEGNTQYF. DNA of the CDR3: TGTGCCAGCTCACCAGGGGAGGGGAATACGCAGTATTTT.

This clonotype was detected only a few times. CDR3 bases: TGCAGTGCGGTAAAAGGGAAGGCAGATCAGCCCCAGCATTTT. Amino acid sequence: CSAVKGKADQPQHF. The chain is built from TRBV20-1 and TRBJ1-5, with no clear D. The CDR3 has 14 residues. Germline V gene data show CDR1 as DFQATT and CDR2 as SNEGSKA (reference sequence). V shed 6 bases and J shed 5 bases, with 17 bases lying between them.

The table lists this clonotype with a few counts. V is TRBV5-1 and J is TRBJ2-1; TRBD1 agrees at 7 bases. This CDR3 has 14 residues. With 0 bases clipped from V and 7 bases from J, the junction kept 4 bases outside the gene matches. The germline V gene encodes CDR1 SGHRS and CDR2 YFSETQ. CDR3 bases: TGCGCCAGCAGCTTGGACAGGGGCACTAATGAGCAGTTCTTC. The encoded protein is CASSLDRGTNEQFF. Combining the CDR3 with reference TRBV5-1 and TRBJ2-1 gives the whole variable domain KAGVTQTPRYLIKTRGQQVTLSCSPISGHRSVSWYQQTPGQGLQFLFEYFSETQRNKGNFPGRFSGRQFSNSRSEMNVSTLELGDSALYLCASSLDRGTNEQFFGPGTRLTVL.

By share of the sample, this clonotype is medium-sized. This chain uses TRBV7-9 with TRBJ2-1; maybe TRBD2 (6 bases). The CDR3 sequence is 13 residues long. In germline, CDR1 is SEHNR, CDR2 FQNEAQ (reference sequence). V lost 6 bases, J lost 4 bases, and 10 bases lay in between. The CDR3 loop reads CASSPEGYNEQFF. The CDR3 nucleotides read TGTGCCAGCAGTCCGGAGGGGTACAATGAGCAGTTCTTC.

This chain connects TRBV5-1 to TRBJ1-1; D gene uncertain. With 4 bases removed from V and 0 bases from J, the gap between germline ends came to 13 bases. CDR3 size: 15 residues. The germline CDR1 and CDR2 sequences are SGHRS and YFSETQ. Here the CDR3 reads CASSPMTNLNTEAFF. CDR3 bases: TGCGCCAGCAGCCCGATGACAAACTTGAACACTGAAGCTTTCTTT.

The rearrangement uses TRBV24-1 and TRBJ2-7; D is ambiguous. The germline V gene has CDR1 KGHDR and CDR2 SFDVKD. Trimming stripped 9 bases from V and 3 bases from J, with 11 bases between. CDR3 length: 12 residues. CDR3 nucleotide sequence: TGTGCCACCCTGCGGCCGCTCTACGAGCAGTACTTC. Its translation is CATLRPLYEQYF.

This clonotype was counted only a few times. J is TRBJ2-3 and V is TRBV5-6; D is unresolved. This CDR3 has 15 amino acids. Germline-derived CDR1 and CDR2 are SGHDT and YYEEEE. V was clipped by 0 bases and J by 10 bases, with 18 bases between them. The CDR3 DNA reads TGTGCCAGCAGCTTGGCGGCCACCACCCTCCGTCCGCAGTATTTT. The encoded protein is CASSLAATTLRPQYF.

CDR3 region: CSARKGSGPNRSAEQYF. The DNA of the CDR3 is TGCAGTGCTAGAAAGGGCTCAGGCCCAAACCGGTCCGCCGAGCAGTACTTC. The rearrangement links TRBV20-1 to TRBJ2-7; no firm D call. Trimming took off 2 bases at V and 6 bases at J, with 26 bases between the two ends. Germline CDR1 and CDR2: DFQATT and SNEGSKA (reference sequence). The CDR3 length is 17 residues.

In its sample, this clonotype was seen a few times. The gene calls are TRBV18 and TRBJ1-1; D is unresolved. The V end lost 3 bases, the J end lost 4 bases, and 9 bases lay between the germline ends. The germline gives CDR1 KGHSH, CDR2 LQKENI. The CDR3 runs to 13 residues. CDR3 sequence reads: CASSPGEGTEAFF. DNA of the CDR3: TGTGCCAGCTCACCCGGGGAGGGCACTGAAGCTTTCTTT.

This clonotype was seen more than once but under ten times. The chain is built from TRBV6-6 and TRBJ1-5, with 9 bases fitting TRBD1. Germline trimming cut 5 bases from V and 5 bases from J; bases unmatched to any gene: 1. Germline V gene data show CDR1 as MNHNY and CDR2 as SVGAGI (reference sequence). The CDR3 has 13 residues. CDR3 in DNA: TGTGCCAGCAGTAGACAGGGGGATCAGCCCCAGCATTTT. Translated: CASSRQGDQPQHF.

This clonotype was counted ten times or more. The rearrangement uses TRBV5-1 and TRBJ2-1; tentatively, D is TRBD1 (6 bases). The CDR3 sequence is 15 residues long. Trimming took off 2 bases at V and 4 bases at J, with 13 bases between the two ends. Germline-derived CDR1 and CDR2 are SGHRS and YFSETQ. The CDR3 loop is CASSLVSGQYNEQFF. The CDR3 nucleotides are TGCGCCAGCAGCTTAGTCAGCGGACAGTACAATGAGCAGTTCTTC. Using reference TRBV5-1 and TRBJ2-1 for the parts outside the CDR3, the full variable domain is KAGVTQTPRYLIKTRGQQVTLSCSPISGHRSVSWYQQTPGQGLQFLFEYFSETQRNKGNFPGRFSGRQFSNSRSEMNVSTLELGDSALYLCASSLVSGQYNEQFFGPGTRLTVL.

J is TRBJ2-7 and V is TRBV28; TRBD1 matches at 7 bases. CDR1 and CDR2 (germline): MDHEN, SYDVKM. The CDR3 is 12 amino acids. The J segment lost 6 bases and the V segment lost 5 bases, leaving 4 bases of the junction unmatched. The CDR3: CASSPYRGEQYV. Here the CDR3 DNA reads TGTGCCAGCAGTCCCTACAGGGGCGAGCAGTACGTC.

The chain is built from TRBV5-1 and TRBJ2-5, with 8 bases that match TRBD1. Trimming cost V 2 bases and J 4 bases; bases outside gene matches: 4. The CDR3 is 14 residues long. Germline V lookup: CDR1 SGHRS, CDR2 YFSETQ. The CDR3 DNA reads TGCGCCAGCAGCTTTGGGACAGGAGTAGAGACCCAGTACTTC. It translates to CASSFGTGVETQYF. Variable domain in full (rest from reference TRBV5-1 and TRBJ2-5): KAGVTQTPRYLIKTRGQQVTLSCSPISGHRSVSWYQQTPGQGLQFLFEYFSETQRNKGNFPGRFSGRQFSNSRSEMNVSTLELGDSALYLCASSFGTGVETQYFGPGTRLLVL.

This clonotype turned up a few times. CDR3 loop: CASSRRVDTQYF. As DNA, the CDR3 is TGTGCCAGCAGTCGACGCGTAGATACGCAGTATTTT. The rearrangement joins TRBV12-3 or TRBV12-4 to TRBJ2-3; D remains unclear. Trimming left V 5 bases short and J 5 bases short, with 8 bases between. The CDR3 consists of 12 residues.

The rearrangement uses TRBV9 and TRBJ1-3; no definite D call. The V gene's germline CDR1 is SGDLS and CDR2 YYNGEE. V lost 2 bases to trimming and J lost 4 bases, with 10 bases between them. The CDR3 spans 14 residues. The CDR3 region is CASSVFGLGNTIYF. The CDR3 nucleotides read TGTGCCAGCAGCGTCTTCGGGCTCGGAAACACCATATATTTT.

The chain is built from TRBV10-3 and TRBJ2-3; possibly TRBD2 for D (6 bases). CDR1 is ENHRY, CDR2 SYGVKD, per germline. The V end lost 5 bases, the J end lost 1 base, and 13 bases lay between the germline ends. There are 15 residues in the CDR3. For the CDR3, the DNA is TGTGCCATCAGTTATCCTCCGGGGGGCACAGATACGCAGTATTTT. It encodes CAISYPPGGTDTQYF.

The chain carries TRBV29-1 and TRBJ1-1, with D possibly being TRBD1 (5 bases). Trimming cost V 4 bases and J 3 bases, with 15 bases left between them. The germline V gene has CDR1 SQVTM and CDR2 ANQGSEA. The CDR3 is made up of 14 amino acids. CDR3 in amino acids: CSVGLPGRDTEAFF. CDR3 coding DNA: TGCAGCGTTGGTCTCCCAGGGAGGGACACTGAAGCTTTCTTT.

This clonotype occurred many times. The chain employs TRBV19 and TRBJ2-3; TRBD2 aligns across 7 bases. J was trimmed by 6 bases and V by 6 bases; bases with no gene match: 12. Germline V gene sequence: CDR1 LNHDA, CDR2 SQIVND (reference sequence). The CDR3 has 15 amino acids. CDR3 nucleotides: TGTGCCAGTAGCCAAGCGGGGCCTCCTTGGGATACGCAGTATTTT. Translation: CASSQAGPPWDTQYF.

In its sample, this clonotype was seen a few times. V usage is TRBV27 and J usage is TRBJ2-7; 7 bases line up with TRBD1. CDR1 is MNHEY and CDR2 is SMNVEV in the germline V gene (reference sequence). Trimming at V came to 6 bases and at J to 4 bases, leaving 15 bases not matched to a gene. CDR3 length: 16 amino acids. The CDR3 sequence is CASSKTLDRDNYEQYF. DNA of the CDR3: TGTGCCAGCAGCAAAACTCTTGACAGGGATAATTACGAGCAGTACTTC.

This clonotype was seen ten or more times. The CDR3 here is CASRPTSGGAPETQYF. Written as DNA, the CDR3 is TGCGCCAGCAGACCAACTAGCGGGGGGGCCCCAGAGACCCAGTACTTC. The gene calls are TRBV5-1 and TRBJ2-5; 13 bases are shared with TRBD2. V lost 5 bases to trimming and J lost 4 bases; unmatched junction nucleotides: 8. CDR3 length: 16 residues. Germline V CDR1 and CDR2: SGHRS, YFSETQ. Combining the CDR3 with reference TRBV5-1 and TRBJ2-5 gives the whole variable domain KAGVTQTPRYLIKTRGQQVTLSCSPISGHRSVSWYQQTPGQGLQFLFEYFSETQRNKGNFPGRFSGRQFSNSRSEMNVSTLELGDSALYLCASRPTSGGAPETQYFGPGTRLLVL.

The chain employs TRBV7-9 and TRBJ1-5, with 9 bases lining up with TRBD1. CDR1 is SEHNR, CDR2 FQNEAQ, per germline (reference sequence). The CDR3 is 14 amino acids. V shed 3 bases, J shed 7 bases, and the junction held 4 bases outside the gene matches. The CDR3 loop is CASSLGQGTQPQHF. Written as DNA, the CDR3 is TGTGCCAGCAGCTTGGGACAGGGCACGCAGCCCCAGCATTTT.

The chain employs TRBV9 and TRBJ1-1; 8 nucleotides agree with TRBD1. The germline gives CDR1 SGDLS, CDR2 YYNGEE. V trimming: 0 bases; J trimming: 3 bases; junction bases outside the gene matches: 10. The CDR3 spans 17 residues. The CDR3: CASSVGIQGGRDTEAFF. The CDR3, as DNA: TGTGCCAGCAGCGTAGGAATACAGGGGGGCAGGGACACTGAAGCTTTCTTT.

In this sample, this clonotype turned up many times. The chain recombines TRBV7-6 with TRBJ1-2; 7 bases map to TRBD1. The V gene end was trimmed by 3 bases and the J gene end by 3 bases; junction bases not matched to a gene: 4. Germline CDR1 SGHVS, CDR2 FNYEAQ. The CDR3 totals 14 residues. CDR3 residues: CASSFGGTDYGYTF. CDR3 DNA: TGTGCCAGCAGCTTTGGAGGGACAGACTATGGCTACACCTTC. Full variable domain (outside the CDR3, taken from reference TRBV7-6 and TRBJ1-2): GAGVSQSPRYKVTKRGQDVALRCDPISGHVSLYWYRQALGQGPEFLTYFNYEAQQDKSGLPNDRFSAERPEGSISTLTIQRTEQRDSAMYRCASSFGGTDYGYTFGSGTRLTVV.

The rearrangement joins TRBV15 to TRBJ2-5; D uncertain. The V and J ends lost 1 base and 2 bases respectively, with 5 bases between them. Germline values: CDR1 LNHNV, CDR2 YYDKDF (reference sequence). CDR3 length equals 13 residues. CDR3 in amino acids: CATSRGGQETQYF. Here the CDR3 DNA reads TGTGCCACCAGCAGAGGAGGTCAAGAGACCCAGTACTTC.

This rearrangement joins TRBV2 to TRBJ1-4; D unclear. Trimming took 5 bases from V and 0 from J, leaving 4 bases between them. The CDR3 spans 13 residues. In germline, CDR1 is SNHLY, CDR2 FYNNEI. The CDR3 sequence is CASSPTTNEKLFF. The CDR3 bases are TGTGCCAGCAGTCCCACAACTAATGAAAAACTGTTTTTT. The variable domain in full, with the rest retrieved from reference TRBV2 and TRBJ1-4, is EPEVTQTPSHQVTQMGQEVILRCVPISNHLYFYWYRQILGQKVEFLVSFYNNEISEKSEIFDDQFSVERPDGSNFTLKIRSTKLEDSAMYFCASSPTTNEKLFFGSGTQLSVL.

This clonotype was recorded a few times. The chain has TRBV7-8 and TRBJ2-3; D is unclear. Germline CDR1 and CDR2: SGHVS and FQNEAQ. This CDR3 is 15 amino acids long. Trimming cost V 8 bases and J 0 bases, with 15 bases left between them. The CDR3 sequence is CASVWRRISTDTQYF. CDR3 DNA sequence: TGTGCCAGCGTATGGCGGCGGATTAGCACAGATACGCAGTATTTT.

This clonotype was seen a few times. The CDR3 DNA follows: TGCGCCAGCAGCCAAGAACTCCCTCGGGCAGATACGCAGTATTTT. This gives the protein CASSQELPRADTQYF. This sequence joins TRBV4-1 and TRBJ2-3; no clear D. Per germline, CDR1 MGHRA and CDR2 YSYEKL. V lost 0 bases, J lost 4 bases, and 11 bases lay in between. This CDR3 has 15 amino acids.